This record looks at one TCR beta chain sequence and its context. Its antigen is unidentified. It was with 60 Vbeta and 13 Jbeta primers that the PCR ran. TCRdb keeps only in-frame clones here, not all; method: immunoSEQ multiplex PCR. The sample lists more than 150,000 clones, less than 80% occurring once. The data were taken from a study of cytomegalovirus exposure and HLA in healthy donors. Study-wide findings and caveats: Some public TCRs appeared in many individuals, while most sequences were rare. Published work reported that the classifier diagnosed cytomegalovirus status with high specificity and sensitivity.

V was pared by 2 bases and J by 1 base, with 17 bases between. The CDR3 is made up of 17 amino acids. Germline-derived CDR1 and CDR2 are MNHEY and SMNVEV (reference sequence). The chain combines TRBV27 with TRBJ2-5; D might be TRBD2 (6 bases). The receptor comes from a man between 18 and 35 years old in good health and CMV-seronegative. Sequencing input: PBMCs. CDR3 sequence: CASSLSFKGRFQETQYF. Here the CDR3 DNA reads TGTGCCAGCAGTTTAAGCTTTAAGGGGAGGTTCCAAGAGACCCAGTACTTC.